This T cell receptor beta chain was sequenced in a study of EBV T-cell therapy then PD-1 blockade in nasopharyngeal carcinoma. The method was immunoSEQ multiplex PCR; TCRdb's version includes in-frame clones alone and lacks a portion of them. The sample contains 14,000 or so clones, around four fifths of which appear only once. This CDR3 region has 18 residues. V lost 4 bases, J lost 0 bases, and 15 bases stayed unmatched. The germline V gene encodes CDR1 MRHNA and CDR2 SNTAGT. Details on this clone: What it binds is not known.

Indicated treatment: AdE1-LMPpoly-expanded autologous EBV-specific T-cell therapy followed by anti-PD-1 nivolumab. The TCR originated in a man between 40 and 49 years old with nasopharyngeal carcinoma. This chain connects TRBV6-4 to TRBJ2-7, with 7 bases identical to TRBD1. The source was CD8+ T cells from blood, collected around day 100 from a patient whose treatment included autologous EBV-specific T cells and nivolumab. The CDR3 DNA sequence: TGTGCCAGCAGTGGTCGGGACAGAGAACCAGGTCACTCCTACGAGCAGTACTTC. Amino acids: CASSGRDREPGHSYEQYF.